The present TCR beta chain was sequenced within a study of identifying expanded T cells in peripheral blood. Study-wide findings and caveats: Over about two and four weeks, about 15 and 19 clones changed, versus around 1.2 between replicates. Across healthy donors, higher total template counts meant significantly greater approximately two-week count variance.

Notes on this clone: Its antigen remains unidentified.

The CDR3 extends over 15 amino acids. V was trimmed by 2 bases and J by 0 bases, leaving 10 bases between them. Germline V lookup: CDR1 SGHTA, CDR2 FQGNSA. Clones were sequenced by immunoSEQ multiplex PCR, and TCRdb holds only the in-frame ones, with some missing. The sample includes approximately 130,000 clones, approximately 88% seen only once; the top ten take 3.3%. The sequencing input was blood. The rearrangement links TRBV7-2 to TRBJ1-1; D possibly corresponds to TRBD1 (6 bases). This receptor was taken from a person aged 18 to 75 in good health. The CDR3 nucleotides are TGTGCCAGCAGCTTAAGGACAGATATGAACACTGAAGCTTTCTTT. The encoded protein is CASSLRTDMNTEAFF.